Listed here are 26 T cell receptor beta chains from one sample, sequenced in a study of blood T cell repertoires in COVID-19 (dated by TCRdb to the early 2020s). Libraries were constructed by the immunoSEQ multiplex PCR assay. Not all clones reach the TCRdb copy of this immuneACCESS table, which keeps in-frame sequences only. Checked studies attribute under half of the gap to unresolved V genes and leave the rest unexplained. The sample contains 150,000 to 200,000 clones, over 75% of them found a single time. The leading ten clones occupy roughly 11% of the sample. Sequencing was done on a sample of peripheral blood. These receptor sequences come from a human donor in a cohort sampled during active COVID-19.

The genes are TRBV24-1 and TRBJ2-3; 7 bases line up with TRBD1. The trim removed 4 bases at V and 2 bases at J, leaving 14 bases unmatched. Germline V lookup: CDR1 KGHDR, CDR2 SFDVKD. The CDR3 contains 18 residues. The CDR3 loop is CATSDDYGRTGSTDTQYF. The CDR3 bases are TGTGCCACCAGTGACGACTATGGCAGGACAGGCTCCACAGATACGCAGTATTTT.

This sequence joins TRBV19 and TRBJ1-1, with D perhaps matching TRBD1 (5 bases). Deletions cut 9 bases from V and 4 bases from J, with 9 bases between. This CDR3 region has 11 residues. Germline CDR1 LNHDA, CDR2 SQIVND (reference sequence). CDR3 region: CASRAATEAFF. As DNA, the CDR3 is TGTGCCAGCAGGGCGGCCACTGAAGCTTTCTTT.

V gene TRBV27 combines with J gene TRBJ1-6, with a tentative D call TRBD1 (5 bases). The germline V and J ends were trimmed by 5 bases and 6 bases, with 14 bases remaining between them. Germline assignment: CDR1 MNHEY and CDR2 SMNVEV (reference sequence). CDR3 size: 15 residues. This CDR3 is CASSQLTGFNSPLHF. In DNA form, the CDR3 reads TGTGCCAGCAGTCAACTCACAGGTTTTAATTCACCCCTCCACTTT.

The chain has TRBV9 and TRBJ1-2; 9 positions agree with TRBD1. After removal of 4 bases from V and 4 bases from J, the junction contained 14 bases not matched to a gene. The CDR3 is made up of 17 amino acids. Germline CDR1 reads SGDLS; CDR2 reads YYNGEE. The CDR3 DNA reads TGTGCCAGCAGCCCCCGACAGGGGGGTTCCCCAACCTATGGCTACACCTTC. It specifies CASSPRQGGSPTYGYTF.

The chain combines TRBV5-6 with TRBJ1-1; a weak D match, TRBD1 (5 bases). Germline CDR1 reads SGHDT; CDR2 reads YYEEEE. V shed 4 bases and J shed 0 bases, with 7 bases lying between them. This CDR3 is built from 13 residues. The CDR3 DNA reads TGTGCCAGCAGCCCGGACATGAACACTGAAGCTTTCTTT. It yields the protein CASSPDMNTEAFF.

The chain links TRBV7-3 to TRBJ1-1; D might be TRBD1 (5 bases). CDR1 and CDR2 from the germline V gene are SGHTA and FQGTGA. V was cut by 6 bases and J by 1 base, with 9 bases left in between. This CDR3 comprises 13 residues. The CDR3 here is CASRAQGNTEAFF. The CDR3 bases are TGTGCCAGCAGGGCCCAGGGGAACACTGAAGCTTTCTTT.

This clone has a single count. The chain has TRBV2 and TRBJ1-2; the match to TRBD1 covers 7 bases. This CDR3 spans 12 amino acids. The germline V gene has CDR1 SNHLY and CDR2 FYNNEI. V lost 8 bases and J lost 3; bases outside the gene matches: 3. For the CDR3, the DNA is TGTGCCAGCCGGGACAGCGACTATGGCTACACCTTC. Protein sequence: CASRDSDYGYTF.

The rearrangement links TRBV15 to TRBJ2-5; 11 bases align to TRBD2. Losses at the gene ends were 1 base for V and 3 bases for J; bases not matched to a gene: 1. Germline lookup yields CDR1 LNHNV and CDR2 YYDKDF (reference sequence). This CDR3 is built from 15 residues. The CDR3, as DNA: TGTGCCACCAGCAGAGTGACTAGCGGGAAAGAGACCCAGTACTTC. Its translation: CATSRVTSGKETQYF.

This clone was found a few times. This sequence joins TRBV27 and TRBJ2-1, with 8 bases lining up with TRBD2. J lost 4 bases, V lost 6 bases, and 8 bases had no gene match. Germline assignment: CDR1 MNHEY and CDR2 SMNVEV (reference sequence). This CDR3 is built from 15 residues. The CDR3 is CASSPGGAGYNEQFF. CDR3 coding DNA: TGTGCCAGCAGCCCCGGGGGGGCAGGGTACAATGAGCAGTTCTTC.

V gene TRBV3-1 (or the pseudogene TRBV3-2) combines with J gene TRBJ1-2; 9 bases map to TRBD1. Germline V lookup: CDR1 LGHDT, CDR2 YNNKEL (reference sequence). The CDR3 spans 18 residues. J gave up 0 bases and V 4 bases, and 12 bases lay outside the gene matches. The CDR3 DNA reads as TGTGCCAGCAGCCCAAGTTCCGGGACAGGGACAGCTAACTATGGCTACACCTTC. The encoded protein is CASSPSSGTGTANYGYTF.

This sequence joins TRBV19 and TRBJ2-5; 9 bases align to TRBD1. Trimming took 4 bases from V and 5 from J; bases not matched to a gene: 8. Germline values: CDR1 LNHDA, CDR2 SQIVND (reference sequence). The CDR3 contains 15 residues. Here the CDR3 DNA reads TGTGCCAGTAGTACACGGGACAGGGAGTGGGAGACCCAGTACTTC. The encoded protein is CASSTRDREWETQYF.

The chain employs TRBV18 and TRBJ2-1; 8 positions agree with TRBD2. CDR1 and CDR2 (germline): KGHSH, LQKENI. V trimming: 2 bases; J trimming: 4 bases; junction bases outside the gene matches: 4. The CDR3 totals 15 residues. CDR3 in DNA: TGTGCCAGCTCACCAGTAGCGGGATTTTACAATGAGCAGTTCTTC. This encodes CASSPVAGFYNEQFF. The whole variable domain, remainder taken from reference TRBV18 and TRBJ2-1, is NAGVMQNPRHLVRRRGQEARLRCSPMKGHSHVYWYRQLPEEGLKFMVYLQKENIIDESGMPKERFSAEFPKEGPSILRIQQVVRGDSAAYFCASSPVAGFYNEQFFGPGTRLTVL.

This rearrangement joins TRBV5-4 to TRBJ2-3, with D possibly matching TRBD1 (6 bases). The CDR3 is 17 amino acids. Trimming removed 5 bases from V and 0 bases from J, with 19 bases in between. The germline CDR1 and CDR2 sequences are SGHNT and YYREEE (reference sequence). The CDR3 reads CASSHLAGTTSTDTQYF. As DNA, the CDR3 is TGTGCCAGCAGTCACCTCGCCGGGACAACTAGCACAGATACGCAGTATTTT.

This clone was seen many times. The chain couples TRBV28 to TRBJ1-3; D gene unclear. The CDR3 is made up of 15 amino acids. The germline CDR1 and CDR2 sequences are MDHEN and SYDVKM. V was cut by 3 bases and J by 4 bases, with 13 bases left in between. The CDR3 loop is CASSFPGRLGNTIYF. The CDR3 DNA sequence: TGTGCCAGCAGTTTCCCTGGGCGTCTGGGAAACACCATATATTTT. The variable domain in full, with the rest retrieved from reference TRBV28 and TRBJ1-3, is DVKVTQSSRYLVKRTGEKVFLECVQDMDHENMFWYRQDPGLGLRLIYFSYDVKMKEKGDIPEGYSVSREKKERFSLILESASTNQTSMYLCASSFPGRLGNTIYFGEGSWLTVV.

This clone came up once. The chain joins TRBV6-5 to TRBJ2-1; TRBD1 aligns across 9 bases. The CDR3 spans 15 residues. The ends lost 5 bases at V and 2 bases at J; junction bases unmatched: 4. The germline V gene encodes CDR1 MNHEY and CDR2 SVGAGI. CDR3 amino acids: CASSPGTGPYNEQFF. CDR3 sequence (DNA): TGTGCCAGCAGTCCTGGGACAGGGCCCTACAATGAGCAGTTCTTC.

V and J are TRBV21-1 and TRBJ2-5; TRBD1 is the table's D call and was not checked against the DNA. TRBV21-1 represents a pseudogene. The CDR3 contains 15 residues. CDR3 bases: TGTGCCTGCCGAAGGGAGACAGGGTACCAAGAGACCCAGTACTTC. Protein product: CACRRETGYQETQYF.

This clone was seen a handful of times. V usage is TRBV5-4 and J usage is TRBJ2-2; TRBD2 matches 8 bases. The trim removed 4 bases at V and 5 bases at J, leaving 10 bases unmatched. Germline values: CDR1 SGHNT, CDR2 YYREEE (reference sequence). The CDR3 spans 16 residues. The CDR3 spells CASSNPGLVGTGELFF. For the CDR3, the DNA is TGTGCCAGCAGCAACCCGGGACTAGTTGGGACCGGGGAGCTGTTTTTT.

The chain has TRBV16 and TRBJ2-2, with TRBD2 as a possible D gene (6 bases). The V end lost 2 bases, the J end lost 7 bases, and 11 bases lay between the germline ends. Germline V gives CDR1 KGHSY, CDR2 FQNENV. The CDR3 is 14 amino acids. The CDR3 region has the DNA TGTGCCAGCAGCCAAGACACCGGGGGCGGGGAGCTGTTTTTT. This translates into CASSQDTGGGELFF.

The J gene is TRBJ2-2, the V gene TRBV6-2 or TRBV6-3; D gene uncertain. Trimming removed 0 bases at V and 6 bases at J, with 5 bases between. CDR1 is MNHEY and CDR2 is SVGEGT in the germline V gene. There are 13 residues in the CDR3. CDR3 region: CASSYSAPGELFF. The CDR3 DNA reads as TGTGCCAGCAGTTACTCAGCCCCCGGGGAGCTGTTTTTT.

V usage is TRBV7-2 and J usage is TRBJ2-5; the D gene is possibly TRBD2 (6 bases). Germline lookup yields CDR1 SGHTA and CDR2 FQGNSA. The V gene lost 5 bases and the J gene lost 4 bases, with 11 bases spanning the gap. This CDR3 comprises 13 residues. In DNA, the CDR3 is TGTGCCAGCAGCAATGGGGGGTCAGAGACCCAGTACTTC. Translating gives CASSNGGSETQYF.

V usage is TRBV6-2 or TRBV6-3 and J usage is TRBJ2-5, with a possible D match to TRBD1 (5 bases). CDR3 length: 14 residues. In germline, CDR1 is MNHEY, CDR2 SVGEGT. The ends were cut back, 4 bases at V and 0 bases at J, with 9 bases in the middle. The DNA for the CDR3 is TGTGCCAGCAGTTTAAAGGGGTACCAAGAGACCCAGTACTTC. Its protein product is CASSLKGYQETQYF.

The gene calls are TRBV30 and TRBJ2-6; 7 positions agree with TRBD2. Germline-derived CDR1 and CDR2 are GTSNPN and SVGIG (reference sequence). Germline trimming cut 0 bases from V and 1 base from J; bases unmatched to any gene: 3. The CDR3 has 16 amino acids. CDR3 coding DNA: TGTGCCTGGAGTGTCTTCGGGGGGTCTGGGGCCAACGTCCTGACTTTC. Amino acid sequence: CAWSVFGGSGANVLTF.

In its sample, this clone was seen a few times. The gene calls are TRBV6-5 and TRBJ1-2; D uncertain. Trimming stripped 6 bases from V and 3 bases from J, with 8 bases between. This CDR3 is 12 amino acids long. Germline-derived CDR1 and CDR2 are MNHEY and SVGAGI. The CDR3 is CASSSRDYGYTF. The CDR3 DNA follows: TGTGCCAGCAGCTCGAGGGACTATGGCTACACCTTC.

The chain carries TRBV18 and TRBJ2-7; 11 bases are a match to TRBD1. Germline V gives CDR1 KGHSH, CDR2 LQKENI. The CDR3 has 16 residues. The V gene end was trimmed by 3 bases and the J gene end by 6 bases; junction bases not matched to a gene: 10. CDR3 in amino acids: CASSPQSDRGRGEQYF. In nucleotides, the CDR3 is TGTGCCAGCTCACCCCAGTCGGACAGGGGGCGAGGCGAGCAGTACTTC.

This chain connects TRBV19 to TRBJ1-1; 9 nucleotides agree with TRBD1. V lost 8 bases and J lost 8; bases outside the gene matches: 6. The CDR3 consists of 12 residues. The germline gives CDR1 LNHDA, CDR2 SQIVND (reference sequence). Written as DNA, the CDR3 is TGTGCCAGTCATAGGGACAGGGCAGAAGCTTTCTTT. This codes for CASHRDRAEAFF.

CDR3 in DNA: TGCAGCGTTGAAGGTTTGGCGGGTTACAATGAGCAGTTCTTC. This codes for CSVEGLAGYNEQFF. The chain links TRBV29-1 to TRBJ2-1; tentatively, D is TRBD2 (5 bases). Per germline, CDR1 SQVTM and CDR2 ANQGSEA. The length of the CDR3 is 14 residues. V was pared by 1 base and J by 4 bases, with 11 bases between.